Included here is one T cell receptor beta chain sequence, with context. TCR beta libraries were built from RNA through three nested multiplex PCR rounds using modified ARM-PCR. One entry per CDR3 protein results from TCRdb running MiXCR on the multiplex PCR reads. The table has roughly 8,400 distinct CDR3 sequences, 65% to 75% seen once. This sample is drawn from a study of tumor-infiltrating lymphocytes in glioblastoma multiforme. CDR3 length: 15 residues. The specimen was brain tumor tissue. This receptor was identified in a male donor with glioblastoma. V and J are TRBV21-1 and TRBJ2-3. TRBV21-1 is given as a pseudogene. The DNA for the CDR3 is TGTGCCAGCAGCAAAGGGGTCTTGGGCTCAGATACGCAGTATTTT. This encodes CASSKGVLGSDTQYF.